This TCR beta chain originates from a study of T cell responses to AZD1222 COVID-19 vaccine. Study-level points and caveats: Reports say nearly half of spike-specific TCRs go after unmutated variant regions. Researchers took repertoire samples only after the peak T cell response had come.

The table came from immunoSEQ multiplex PCR; TCRdb's copy has only in-frame clones and leaves some out. The sample shows about 45,000 clones, around 90% of them seen only once. Germline V CDR1 and CDR2: LNHNV, YYDKDF (reference sequence). Germline trimming cut 3 bases from V and 1 base from J; bases unmatched to any gene: 6. This CDR3 has 15 amino acids. Details on this clone: Its antigen remains unknown.

The input for sequencing was peripheral blood, taken 28 days after the second AZD1222 dose. This sequence joins TRBV15 and TRBJ2-7; 7 nucleotides agree with TRBD1. This TCR was recovered from an adult who received the AZD1222 COVID-19 vaccine. For the CDR3, the DNA is TGTGCCACCAGCAGTGCCCCGGGACAGTCCTACGAGCAGTACTTC. It yields the protein CATSSAPGQSYEQYF.